Listed below are T cell receptor beta chains from one sample, sequenced in a study of T cell responses to AZD1222 COVID-19 vaccine. This table comes from immunoSEQ multiplex PCR, and its TCRdb copy is limited to in-frame clones, with some not included. Of about 180,000 clones listed, about 92% are singletons. This specimen was peripheral blood, taken on day 0 of AZD1222 vaccination. The source of these receptors is an adult in good health. The CDR3 runs from the conserved cysteine through the conserved F or W. D genes are given only for firm matches. Part of the rows lack a size; the others show once, few, many or a class for expanded clones.

V gene: TRBV14; D gene: NA; J gene: TRBJ2-3; clone size: NA; CDR3 DNA: TGTGCCAGCAGCCAATCCACGGGCAGGGTCGCAGATACGCAGTATTTT; CDR3 protein: CASSQSTGRVADTQYF
V gene: TRBV18; D gene: NA; J gene: TRBJ1-1; clone size: NA; CDR3 DNA: TGTGCCAGCTCACCACGCGCGGACTTGGGGACTGAAGCTTTCTTT; CDR3 protein: CASSPRADLGTEAFF
V gene: TRBV27; D gene: NA; J gene: TRBJ1-2; clone size: NA; CDR3 DNA: TGTGCCAGCAGTGGCGCAGGAATCCTTTCTGGCTACACCTTC; CDR3 protein: CASSGAGILSGYTF
V gene: TRBV11-2; D gene: NA; J gene: TRBJ1-2; clone size: NA; CDR3 DNA: TGTGCCAGCAGCTTAGAGTTCGGTCGAGATGGCTACACCTTC; CDR3 protein: CASSLEFGRDGYTF
V gene: TRBV24-1; D gene: TRBD1; J gene: TRBJ2-1; clone size: once; CDR3 DNA: TGTGCCACCAGTGATTTGGGACAGGGCTACAATGAGCAGTTCTTC; CDR3 protein: CATSDLGQGYNEQFF
V gene: TRBV6-5; D gene: NA; J gene: TRBJ2-3; clone size: NA; CDR3 DNA: TGTGCCAGCAGGCTTATCGATACGCAGTATTTT; CDR3 protein: CASRLIDTQYF
V gene: TRBV6-4; D gene: NA; J gene: TRBJ1-5; clone size: NA; CDR3 DNA: TGTGCCAGCAGCCGACAGAGACCGAGCAATCAGCCCCAGCATTTT; CDR3 protein: CASSRQRPSNQPQHF
V gene: TRBV5-1; D gene: TRBD2; J gene: TRBJ2-3; clone size: NA; CDR3 DNA: TGCGCCAGCAGCTTGGGGACTAGCGGGACGACAGATACGCAGTATTTT; CDR3 protein: CASSLGTSGTTDTQYF
V gene: TRBV6-5; D gene: TRBD2; J gene: TRBJ2-7; clone size: NA; CDR3 DNA: TGTGCCAGCAGTTACCGGGAGGGCACCTACGAGCAGTACTTC; CDR3 protein: CASSYREGTYEQYF
V gene: TRBV28; D gene: NA; J gene: TRBJ2-2; clone size: NA; CDR3 DNA: TGTGCCAGCAGCCAAGAACCGGCCGGGGAGCTGTTTTTT; CDR3 protein: CASSQEPAGELFF
V gene: TRBV27; D gene: NA; J gene: TRBJ1-6; clone size: NA; CDR3 DNA: TGTGCCAGCAGTTTACTGGGTCTCAATTCACCCCTCCACTTT; CDR3 protein: CASSLLGLNSPLHF
V gene: TRBV7-8; D gene: NA; J gene: TRBJ1-5; clone size: NA; CDR3 DNA: TGTGCCAGCAGCCAGGCTCGAGAGGGGGGATATAGCAATCAGCCCCAGCATTTT; CDR3 protein: CASSQAREGGYSNQPQHF
V gene: TRBV5-4; D gene: TRBD1; J gene: TRBJ1-1; clone size: NA; CDR3 DNA: TGTGCCAGCAGCTGGGACAGGGCGAACACTGAAGCTTTCTTT; CDR3 protein: CASSWDRANTEAFF